Sequencing of this TCR beta chain was carried out in a study of blood T cells in healthy people across ages. The length of the CDR3 is 16 residues. In this sample, this clonotype turned up once. The target antigen is unknown. Study findings and constraints: PBMCs were not sorted, which prevented a conclusive comparison of naive versus antigen-experienced cells.

For the second PCR, which ran for about 7 to 11 cycles, a sample-barcoded 5' primer and a J-beta primer mix were used. Each cDNA was tagged by a template-switch adaptor containing 12 random nucleotides. MiXCR, applied by TCRdb to the 5' RACE reads, yields one record per CDR3 protein. Among about 830,000 distinct CDR3 sequences listed, 62% were seen once. The J gene is TRBJ2-3, the V gene TRBV21-1; the D call in the table, TRBD1, was not verified against the DNA. TRBV21-1 is noted as a pseudogene. Sequencing was performed on blood. This sequence originates from a man in his thirties or forties in good health. CDR3 loop: CARIRPGQRITDTQYF. The CDR3 coding sequence is TGTGCCAGGATAAGACCGGGACAAAGAATCACAGATACGCAGTATTTT.